This T cell receptor (beta chain) was identified during a study of cytomegalovirus exposure and HLA in healthy donors. 13 Jbeta primers and 60 Vbeta primers were used for the PCR. Using immunoSEQ multiplex PCR, the repertoire was profiled, and TCRdb retains in-frame clones only, with some absent. The sample records roughly 170,000 clones, 60% to 80% being singletons. The sample consisted of PBMCs. The TCR comes from a woman aged 45-65 years in good health and CMV-seropositive.

The CDR3 DNA reads as TGCGCCAGCAGCCAAGATGACAGAGAAGTCCTCTATGGCTACACCTTC. Its protein is CASSQDDREVLYGYTF. This sequence joins TRBV4-1 and TRBJ1-2, with a tentative D call TRBD1 (5 bases). V was trimmed by 0 bases and J by 4 bases, leaving 15 bases between them. CDR3 length: 16 amino acids. In germline, CDR1 is MGHRA, CDR2 YSYEKL.